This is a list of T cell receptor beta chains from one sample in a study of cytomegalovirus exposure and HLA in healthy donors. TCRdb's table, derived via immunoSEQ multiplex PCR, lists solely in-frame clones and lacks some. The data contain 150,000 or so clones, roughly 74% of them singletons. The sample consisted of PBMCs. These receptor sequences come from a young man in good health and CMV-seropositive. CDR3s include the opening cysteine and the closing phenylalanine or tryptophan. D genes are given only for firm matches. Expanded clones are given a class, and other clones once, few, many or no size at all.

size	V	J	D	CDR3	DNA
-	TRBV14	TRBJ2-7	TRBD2	CASSQDGRSSGEQYF	TGTGCCAGCAGCCAGGACGGGAGGAGTTCCGGCGAGCAGTACTTC
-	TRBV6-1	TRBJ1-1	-	CASSEALHGGNTEAFF	TGTGCCAGCAGTGAAGCGCTTCATGGAGGGAACACTGAAGCTTTCTTT
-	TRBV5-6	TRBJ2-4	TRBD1	CASSPPWDRNIQYF	TGTGCCAGCAGCCCGCCGTGGGACAGAAACATTCAGTACTTC
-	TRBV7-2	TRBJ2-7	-	CASSPREGGHYEQYF	TGTGCCAGCAGCCCCCGCGAAGGGGGACACTACGAGCAGTACTTC
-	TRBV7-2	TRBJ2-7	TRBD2	CASSLVFSGRAGDEQYF	TGTGCCAGCAGCTTAGTCTTTAGCGGGAGGGCGGGGGACGAGCAGTACTTC
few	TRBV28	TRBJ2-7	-	CASRDFYEQYF	TGTGCCAGCAGGGACTTCTACGAGCAGTACTTC
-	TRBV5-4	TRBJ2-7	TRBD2	CASSSRLAGVDEQYF	TGTGCCAGCAGCTCTAGACTAGCGGGAGTGGACGAGCAGTACTTC
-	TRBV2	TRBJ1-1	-	CASTASESTEAFF	TGTGCCAGCACAGCGTCCGAGAGTACTGAAGCTTTCTTT
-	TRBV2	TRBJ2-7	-	CASSGAYRDYEQCF	TGTGCCAGCAGTGGTGCGTACAGGGACTACGAGCAGTGCTTC
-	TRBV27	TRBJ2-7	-	CASSLSVVNEQYF	TGTGCCAGCAGTTTATCTGTCGTTAACGAGCAGTACTTC
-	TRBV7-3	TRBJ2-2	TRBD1	CASSLTGTGRMTGTGELFF	TGTGCCAGCAGCCTGACCGGGACAGGGAGAATGACGGGCACCGGGGAGCTGTTTTTT
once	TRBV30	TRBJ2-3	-	CAWSDYGRREDTQYF	TGTGCCTGGAGTGATTACGGCCGGAGAGAAGATACGCAGTATTTT
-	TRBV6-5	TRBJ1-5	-	CASSNQGSNQPQHF	TGTGCCAGCAGTAACCAGGGGAGCAATCAGCCCCAGCATTTT
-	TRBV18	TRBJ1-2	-	CASSQGLEGYTF	TGTGCCAGCTCCCAGGGCCTGGAAGGCTACACCTTC
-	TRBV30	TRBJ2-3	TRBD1	CAWRGQGATDTQYF	TGTGCCTGGAGGGGACAGGGGGCAACAGATACGCAGTATTTT
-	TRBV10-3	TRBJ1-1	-	CAISESGLSMNTEAFF	TGTGCCATCAGTGAGTCGGGACTGTCTATGAACACTGAAGCTTTCTTT
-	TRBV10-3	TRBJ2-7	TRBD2	CAISPTSGRDFSYEQYF	TGTGCCATCAGCCCCACTAGCGGGAGGGATTTCTCCTACGAGCAGTACTTC
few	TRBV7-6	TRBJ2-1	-	CASSEQLDLSYNEQFF	TGTGCCAGCAGCGAACAACTAGATCTTTCCTACAATGAGCAGTTCTTC
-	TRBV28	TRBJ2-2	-	CARRIEPTGELFF	TGTGCCAGGAGAATAGAGCCCACCGGGGAGCTGTTTTTT
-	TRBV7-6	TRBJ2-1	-	CASSLGGTFNEQFF	TGTGCCAGCAGCTTAGGTGGGACTTTTAATGAGCAGTTCTTC
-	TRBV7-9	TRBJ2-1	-	CASSLGGPVYNEQFF	TGTGCCAGCAGCCTAGGGGGGCCGGTATACAATGAGCAGTTCTTC
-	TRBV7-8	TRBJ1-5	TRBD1	CASSLTARGNQPQHF	TGTGCCAGCAGCTTAACGGCCAGGGGGAATCAGCCCCAGCATTTT
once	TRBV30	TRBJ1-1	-	CAHEGVGAFF	TGTGCCCATGAAGGGGTGGGCGCTTTCTTT
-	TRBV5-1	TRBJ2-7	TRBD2	CASSLRFSPGLAGGYEQYF	TGCGCCAGCAGCTTGCGGTTTTCTCCGGGACTAGCGGGGGGCTACGAGCAGTACTTC
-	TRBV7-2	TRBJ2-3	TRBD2	CASSLAASGRTMDTQYF	TGTGCCAGCAGCTTAGCTGCTAGCGGGAGGACTATGGATACGCAGTATTTT
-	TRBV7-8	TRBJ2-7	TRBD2	CASSLAHAGTSVHSYEQYF	TGTGCCAGCAGCTTAGCGCACGCAGGGACTAGCGTACACTCCTACGAGCAGTACTTC
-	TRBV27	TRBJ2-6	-	CASSPLLTGMPSGANVLTF	TGTGCCAGCAGTCCTCTACTAACAGGGATGCCCTCTGGGGCCAACGTCCTGACTTTC
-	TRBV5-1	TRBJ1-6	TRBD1	CASSPGDRDNSPLHF	TGCGCCAGCAGCCCTGGGGACAGGGATAATTCACCCCTCCACTTT